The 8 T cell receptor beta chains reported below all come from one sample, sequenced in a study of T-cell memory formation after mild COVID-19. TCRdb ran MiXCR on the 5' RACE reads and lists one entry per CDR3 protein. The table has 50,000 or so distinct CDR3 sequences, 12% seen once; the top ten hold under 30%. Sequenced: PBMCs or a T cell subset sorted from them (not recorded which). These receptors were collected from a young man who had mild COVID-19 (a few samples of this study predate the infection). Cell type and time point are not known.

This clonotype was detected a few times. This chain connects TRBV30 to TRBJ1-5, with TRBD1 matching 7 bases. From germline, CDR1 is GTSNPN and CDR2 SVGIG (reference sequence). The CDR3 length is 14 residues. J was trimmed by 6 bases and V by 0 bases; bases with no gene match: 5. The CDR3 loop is CAWSVKRDSQPQHF. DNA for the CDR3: TGTGCCTGGAGTGTCAAAAGGGACAGTCAGCCCCAGCATTTT.

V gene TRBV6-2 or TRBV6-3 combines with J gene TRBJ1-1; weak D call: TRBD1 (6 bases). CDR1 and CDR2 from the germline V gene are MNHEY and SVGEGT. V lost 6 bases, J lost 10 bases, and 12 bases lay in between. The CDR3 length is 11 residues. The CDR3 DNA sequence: TGTGCCAGCAGACAGGGTCATGCAGCTTTCTTT. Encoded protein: CASRQGHAAFF.

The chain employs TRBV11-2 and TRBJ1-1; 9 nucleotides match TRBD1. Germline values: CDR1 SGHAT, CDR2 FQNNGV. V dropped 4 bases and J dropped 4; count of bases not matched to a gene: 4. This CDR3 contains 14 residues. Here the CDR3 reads CASSSGTGFTEAFF. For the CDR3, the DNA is TGTGCCAGCAGCTCGGGGACAGGGTTCACTGAAGCTTTCTTT.

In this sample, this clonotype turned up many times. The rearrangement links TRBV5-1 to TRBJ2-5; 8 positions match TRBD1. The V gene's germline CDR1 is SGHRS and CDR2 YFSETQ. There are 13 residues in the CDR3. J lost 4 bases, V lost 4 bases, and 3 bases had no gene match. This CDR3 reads CASSLQGGETQYF. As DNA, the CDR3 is TGCGCCAGCAGCCTACAGGGGGGAGAGACCCAGTACTTC.

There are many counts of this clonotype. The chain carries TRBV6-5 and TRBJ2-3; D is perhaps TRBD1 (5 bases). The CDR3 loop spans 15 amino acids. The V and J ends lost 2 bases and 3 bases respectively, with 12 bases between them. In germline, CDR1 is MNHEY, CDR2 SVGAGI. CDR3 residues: CASSYRGLGTDTQYF. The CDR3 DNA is TGTGCCAGCAGTTACAGGGGATTGGGTACAGATACGCAGTATTTT.

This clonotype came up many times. The CDR3 bases are TGTGCCAGCAGCTCCTCTGGGGCCAACGTCCTGACTTTC. Amino acids: CASSSSGANVLTF. The rearrangement joins TRBV6-4 to TRBJ2-6; D unresolved. This CDR3 comprises 13 residues. Trimming cost V 6 bases and J 0 bases, with 3 bases left between them. Germline lookup yields CDR1 MRHNA and CDR2 SNTAGT.

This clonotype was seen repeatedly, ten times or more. In nucleotides, the CDR3 is TGTGCCAGCAGCTTAGTTGGAGTTGAGCAGTTCTTC. Translated: CASSLVGVEQFF. This sequence joins TRBV7-8 and TRBJ2-1; D gene uncertain. Trimming removed 1 base from V and 9 bases from J, with 7 bases in between. The CDR3 runs to 12 residues. The germline CDR1 and CDR2 sequences are SGHVS and FQNEAQ.

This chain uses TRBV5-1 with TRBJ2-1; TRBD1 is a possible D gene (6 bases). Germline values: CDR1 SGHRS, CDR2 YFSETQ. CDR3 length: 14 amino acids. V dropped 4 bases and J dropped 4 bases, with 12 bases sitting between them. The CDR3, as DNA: TGCGCCAGCAGCCCAAGGGGGTTATACAATGAGCAGTTCTTC. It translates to CASSPRGLYNEQFF.